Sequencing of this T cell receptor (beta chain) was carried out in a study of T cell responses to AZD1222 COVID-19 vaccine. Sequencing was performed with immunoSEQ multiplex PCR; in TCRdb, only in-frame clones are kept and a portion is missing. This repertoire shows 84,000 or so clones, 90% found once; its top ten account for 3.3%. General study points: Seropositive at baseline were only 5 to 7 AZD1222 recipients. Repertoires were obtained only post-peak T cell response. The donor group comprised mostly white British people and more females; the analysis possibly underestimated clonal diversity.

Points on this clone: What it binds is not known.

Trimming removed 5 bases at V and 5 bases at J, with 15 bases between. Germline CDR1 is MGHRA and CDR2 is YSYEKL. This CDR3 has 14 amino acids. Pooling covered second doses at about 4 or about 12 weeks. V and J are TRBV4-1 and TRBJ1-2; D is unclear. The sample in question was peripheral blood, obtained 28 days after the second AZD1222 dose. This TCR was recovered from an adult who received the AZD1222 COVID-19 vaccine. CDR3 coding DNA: TGCGCCAGCAGCATCCAACCCGGAATTTATGGCTACACCTTC. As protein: CASSIQPGIYGYTF.